This T cell receptor (beta chain) was captured in a study of cytomegalovirus exposure and HLA in healthy donors. A multiplex PCR was run with 60 Vbeta primers and 13 Jbeta primers. Assay: immunoSEQ multiplex PCR; the TCRdb copy retains only in-frame clones and omits some. The repertoire includes about 36,000 clones, over 60% of them detected once, and over 6.5% sits in the top ten. V lost 4 bases and J lost 8, with 20 bases in between. This CDR3 has 15 amino acids. Germline V lookup: CDR1 SGHDN, CDR2 FVKESK. The chain uses TRBV14 and TRBJ1-1; possibly TRBD1 for D (6 bases). The sample was PBMCs. This receptor was obtained from a man under 40 in good health and CMV-seronegative. In DNA form, the CDR3 reads TGTGCCAGCAGCCCGTGGGGACAAGCTATAACCGAAGCTTTCTTT. It translates to CASSPWGQAITEAFF.